This T cell receptor (beta chain) was captured in a study of cytomegalovirus exposure and HLA in healthy donors. This CDR3 has 15 amino acids. CDR1 and CDR2 (germline): LNHDA, SQIVND (reference sequence). The V and J ends lost 3 bases and 2 bases respectively, with 14 bases between them. 60 Vbeta and 13 Jbeta primers were used in PCR. Clones were read by immunoSEQ multiplex PCR, and TCRdb kept only the in-frame ones, dropping some. Of about 160,000 clones in the sample, just under 80% were seen once. The source is a woman aged 40 to 50 in good health and CMV-seropositive. Sequenced sample: PBMCs. This sequence joins TRBV19 and TRBJ2-7; D may be TRBD1 (6 bases). The chain's CDR3 is CASSMTQGGAYEQYF. As DNA, the CDR3 is TGTGCCAGTAGTATGACACAGGGTGGCGCCTACGAGCAGTACTTC.